The clone carrying this TCR beta chain was detected only a few times. The antigen remains unidentified. The V gene's germline CDR1 is LGHNA and CDR2 YSLEER. CDR3 length equals 16 residues. V was pared by 4 bases and J by 8 bases, with 21 bases between. This specimen belongs to a study of T cells in Graves' hyperthyroidism and ophthalmopathy. Notes on the study in general: Ophthalmopathy could be told apart from stable hyperthyroidism with a 13 V-J model.

It was RNA transcripts that yielded the amplified TCR beta CDR3 regions. A first-round RT-PCR of the TCR CDR3 used the HTBI primer set. MiXCR was run by TCRdb on the multiplex PCR reads, yielding one entry per CDR3 protein. The table shows about 560,000 distinct CDR3 sequences, with around 15% occurring only once. Sequencing was performed on blood. The genes are TRBV4-3 and TRBJ2-1; D is possibly TRBD2 (7 bases). The source is a woman younger than 35 with Graves' hyperthyroidism. CDR3 sequence (DNA): TGCGCCAGCAGCCCAAGCGTACAGGGAGGGTCATATGAGCAGTTCTTC. The encoded protein is CASSPSVQGGSYEQFF.